A single sample gave rise to the 9 T cell receptor beta chains below, sequenced in a study of cytotoxic CD8 clonotypes in ibrutinib-treated CLL. Measured with immunoSEQ multiplex PCR; TCRdb has only the in-frame clones, and not every one. This sample has several thousand clones, with 60% to 75% found just once. Sequenced material: PBMCs, taken before ibrutinib treatment. The receptors originated from a human donor with chronic lymphocytic leukemia.

The J gene is TRBJ2-1, the V gene TRBV7-9; TRBD1 is a possible D gene (6 bases). The CDR3 runs to 14 residues. Germline V gene lookup returns CDR1 SEHNR and CDR2 FQNEAQ (reference sequence). V lost 5 bases and J 2 bases, leaving 10 bases between the germline ends. In nucleotides, the CDR3 is TGTGCCAGCAGCGGGACACCTACCTACAATGAGCAGTTCTTC. It is translated as CASSGTPTYNEQFF.

The chain combines TRBV7-3 with TRBJ2-1, with TRBD2 identical over 11 bases. Germline CDR1 SGHTA, CDR2 FQGTGA. V trimming: 1 base; J trimming: 9 bases; junction bases outside the gene matches: 5. CDR3 length: 15 amino acids. CDR3 sequence (DNA): TGTGCCAGCAGCTTAATTGGCCTAGCGGGGGGTGAGCAGTTCTTC. Translated, it gives CASSLIGLAGGEQFF. Full variable domain (rest looked up from reference TRBV7-3 and TRBJ2-1): GAGVSQTPSNKVTEKGKYVELRCDPISGHTALYWYRQSLGQGPEFLIYFQGTGAADDSGLPNDRFFAVRPEGSVSTLKIQRTERGDSAVYLCASSLIGLAGGEQFFGPGTRLTVL.

This chain links TRBV20-1 with TRBJ2-1, with D possibly matching TRBD2 (7 bases). The CDR3 runs 10 residues. V dropped 5 bases and J dropped 11 bases, with 10 bases sitting between them. In germline, CDR1 is DFQATT, CDR2 SNEGSKA (reference sequence). DNA of the CDR3: TGCAGTGCTGGGGGGGCTCAGCAGTTCTTC. It is translated as CSAGGAQQFF.

This chain joins TRBV10-3 and TRBJ1-2; D perhaps matches TRBD1 (5 bases). This CDR3 is built from 13 residues. V shed 5 bases and J shed 8 bases, with 15 bases lying between them. The germline CDR1 and CDR2 sequences are ENHRY and SYGVKD. CDR3: CAISTHQEGGYTF. CDR3 bases: TGTGCCATCAGTACCCACCAGGAGGGGGGCTACACCTTC.

The chain joins TRBV30 to TRBJ2-7; D call uncertain. V was clipped by 0 bases and J by 4 bases, with 4 bases between them. The CDR3 sequence is 11 residues long. Germline V CDR1 and CDR2: GTSNPN, SVGIG (reference sequence). The CDR3 loop is CAWSVVYEQYF. CDR3 sequence (DNA): TGTGCCTGGAGTGTAGTATACGAGCAGTACTTC. Looking up the rest from reference TRBV30 and TRBJ2-7 gives the full variable domain: SQTIHQWPATLVQPVGSPLSLECTVEGTSNPNLYWYRQAAGRGLQLLFYSVGIGQISSEVPQNLSASRPQDRQFILSSKKLLLSDSGFYLCAWSVVYEQYFGPGTRLTVT.

About this clone itself: The missing conserved phenylalanine or tryptophan at the end of this CDR3 makes a read error likely. Because the CDR3's place on the DNA is in doubt, the DNA is left out and the CDR3 is given as listed by TCRdb. The chain recombines TRBV5-6 with TRBJ2-7; TRBD1, the table's D call, lacks a check against the DNA. From germline, CDR1 is SGHDT and CDR2 YYEEEE. The CDR3 length equals 11 residues, ends included. The CDR3: CASSLAGPGEL.

This clone was seen only a few times. The V and J genes are TRBV5-1 and TRBJ2-5, with D possibly matching TRBD2 (6 bases). Trimming took off 0 bases at V and 1 base at J, with 13 bases between the two ends. CDR3 size: 16 residues. Germline-derived CDR1 and CDR2 are SGHRS and YFSETQ. CDR3 sequence reads: CASSLVAGTIQETQYF. CDR3 coding DNA: TGCGCCAGCAGCTTGGTGGCGGGAACCATCCAAGAGACCCAGTACTTC. The whole variable domain, filled in from reference TRBV5-1 and TRBJ2-5, reads KAGVTQTPRYLIKTRGQQVTLSCSPISGHRSVSWYQQTPGQGLQFLFEYFSETQRNKGNFPGRFSGRQFSNSRSEMNVSTLELGDSALYLCASSLVAGTIQETQYFGPGTRLLVL.

V gene TRBV11-3 combines with J gene TRBJ2-3, with TRBD1 matching over 9 bases. There are 15 residues in the CDR3. Trimming removed 4 bases from V and 5 bases from J; junction bases left unmatched: 7. In germline, CDR1 is SGHNT, CDR2 YENEEA. CDR3 in amino acids: CASSSQGAQKDTQYF. CDR3 nucleotide sequence: TGTGCCAGCAGCTCACAGGGGGCGCAAAAAGATACGCAGTATTTT. The entire variable domain, with the rest obtained from reference TRBV11-3 and TRBJ2-3, is as follows: EAGVVQSPRYKIIEKKQPVAFWCNPISGHNTLYWYLQNLGQGPELLIRYENEEAVDDSQLPKDRFSAERLKGVDSTLKIQPAELGDSAVYLCASSSQGAQKDTQYFGPGTRLTVL.

The rearrangement links TRBV5-6 to TRBJ2-3; 12 nucleotides line up with TRBD2. Trimming at V came to 0 bases and at J to 4 bases, leaving 0 bases not matched to a gene. CDR1 is SGHDT, CDR2 YYEEEE, per germline. The CDR3 is 15 amino acids. The CDR3 DNA reads as TGTGCCAGCAGCTTGGCTAGCGGGAGGGCAGATACGCAGTATTTT. It encodes CASSLASGRADTQYF.